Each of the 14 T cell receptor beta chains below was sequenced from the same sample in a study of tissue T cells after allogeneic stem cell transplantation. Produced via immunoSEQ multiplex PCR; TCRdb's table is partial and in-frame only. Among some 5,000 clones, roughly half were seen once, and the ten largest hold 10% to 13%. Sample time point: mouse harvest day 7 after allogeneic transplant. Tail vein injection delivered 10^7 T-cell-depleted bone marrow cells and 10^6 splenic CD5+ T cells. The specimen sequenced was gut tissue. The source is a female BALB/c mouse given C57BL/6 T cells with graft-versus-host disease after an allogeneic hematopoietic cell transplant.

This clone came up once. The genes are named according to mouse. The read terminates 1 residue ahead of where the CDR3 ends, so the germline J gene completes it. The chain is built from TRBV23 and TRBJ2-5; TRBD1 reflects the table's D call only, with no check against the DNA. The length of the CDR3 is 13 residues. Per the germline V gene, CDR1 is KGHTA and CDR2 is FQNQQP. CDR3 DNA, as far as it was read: TGCTCCAGCAAGGACAGGGGGCGAGACACCCAGTAC. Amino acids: CSSKDRGRDTQY. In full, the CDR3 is CSSKDRGRDTQYF.

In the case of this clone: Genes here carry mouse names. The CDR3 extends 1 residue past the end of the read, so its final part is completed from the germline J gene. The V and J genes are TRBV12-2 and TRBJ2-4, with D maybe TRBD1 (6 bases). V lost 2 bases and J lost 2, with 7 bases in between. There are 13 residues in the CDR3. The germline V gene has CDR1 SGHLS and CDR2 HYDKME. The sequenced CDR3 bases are TGTGCCAGCTCTCAGGGGGATCAAAACACCTTGTAC. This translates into CASSQGDQNTLY. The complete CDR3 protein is CASSQGDQNTLYF.

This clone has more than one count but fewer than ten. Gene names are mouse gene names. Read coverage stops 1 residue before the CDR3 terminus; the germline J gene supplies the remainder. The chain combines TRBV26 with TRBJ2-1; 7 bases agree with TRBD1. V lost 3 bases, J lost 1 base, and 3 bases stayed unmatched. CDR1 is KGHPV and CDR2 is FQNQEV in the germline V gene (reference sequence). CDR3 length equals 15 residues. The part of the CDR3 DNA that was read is TGTGCCAGCAGTCTTCCGGGACAGAACTATGCTGAGCAGTTC. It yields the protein CASSLPGQNYAEQF. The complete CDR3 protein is CASSLPGQNYAEQFF.

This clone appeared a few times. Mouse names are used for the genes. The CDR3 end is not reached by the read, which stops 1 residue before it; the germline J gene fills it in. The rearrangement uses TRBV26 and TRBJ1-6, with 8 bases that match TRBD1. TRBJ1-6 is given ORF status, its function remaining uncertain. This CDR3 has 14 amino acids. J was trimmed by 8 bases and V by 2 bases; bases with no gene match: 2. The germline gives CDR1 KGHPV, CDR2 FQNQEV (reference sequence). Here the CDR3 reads CASSLHRGDSPLYF. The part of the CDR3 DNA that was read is TGTGCCAGCAGTCTGCACAGGGGGGATTCGCCCCTCTAC.

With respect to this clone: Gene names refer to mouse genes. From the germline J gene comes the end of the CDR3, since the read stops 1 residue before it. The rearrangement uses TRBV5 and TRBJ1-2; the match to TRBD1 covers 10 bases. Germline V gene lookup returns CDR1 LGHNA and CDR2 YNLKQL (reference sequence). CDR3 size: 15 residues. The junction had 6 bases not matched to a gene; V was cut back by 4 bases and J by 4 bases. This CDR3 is CASSPPGQGFSDYTF. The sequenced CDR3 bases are TGTGCCAGCAGCCCCCCGGGACAGGGGTTCTCCGACTACACC.

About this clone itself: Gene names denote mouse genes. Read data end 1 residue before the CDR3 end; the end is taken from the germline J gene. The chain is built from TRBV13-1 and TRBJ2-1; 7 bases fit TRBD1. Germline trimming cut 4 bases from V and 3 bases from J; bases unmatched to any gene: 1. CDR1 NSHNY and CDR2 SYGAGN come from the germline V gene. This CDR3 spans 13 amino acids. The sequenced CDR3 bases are TGTGCCAGCAGTCCAGGGGGCTATGCTGAGCAGTTC. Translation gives CASSPGGYAEQF. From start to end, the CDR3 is CASSPGGYAEQFF.

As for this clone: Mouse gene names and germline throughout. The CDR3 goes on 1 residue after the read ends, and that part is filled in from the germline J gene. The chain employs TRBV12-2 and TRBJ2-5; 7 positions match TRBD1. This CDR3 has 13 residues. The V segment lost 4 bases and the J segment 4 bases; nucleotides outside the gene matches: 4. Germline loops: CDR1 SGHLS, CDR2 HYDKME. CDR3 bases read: TGTGCCAGCTCCCAGACAGGGAAAGACACCCAGTAC. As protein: CASSQTGKDTQY. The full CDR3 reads CASSQTGKDTQYF.

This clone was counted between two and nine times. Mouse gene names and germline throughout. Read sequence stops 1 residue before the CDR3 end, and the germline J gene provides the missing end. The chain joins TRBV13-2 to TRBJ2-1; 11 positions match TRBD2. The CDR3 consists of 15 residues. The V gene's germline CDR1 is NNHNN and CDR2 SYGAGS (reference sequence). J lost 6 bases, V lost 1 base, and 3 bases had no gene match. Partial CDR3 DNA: TGTGCCAGCGGTGATAACTGGGGGGGCGTTGCTGAGCAGTTC. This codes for CASGDNWGGVAEQF. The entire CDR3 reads CASGDNWGGVAEQFF.

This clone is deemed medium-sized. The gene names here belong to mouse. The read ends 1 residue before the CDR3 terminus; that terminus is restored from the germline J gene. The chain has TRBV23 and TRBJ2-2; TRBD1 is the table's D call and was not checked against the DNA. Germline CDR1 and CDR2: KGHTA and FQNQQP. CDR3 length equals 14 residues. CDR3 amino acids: CSSRQGANTGQLYF. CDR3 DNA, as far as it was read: TGCTCCAGCAGACAGGGGGCGAACACCGGGCAGCTCTAC.

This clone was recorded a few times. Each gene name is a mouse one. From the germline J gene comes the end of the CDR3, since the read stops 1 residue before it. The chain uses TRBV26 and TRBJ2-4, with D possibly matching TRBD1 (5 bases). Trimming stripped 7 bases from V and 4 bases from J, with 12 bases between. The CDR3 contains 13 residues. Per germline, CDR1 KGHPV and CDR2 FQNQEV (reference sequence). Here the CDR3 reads CASTPTEKNTLYF. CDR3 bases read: TGTGCCAGCACCCCGACAGAAAAAAACACCTTGTAC. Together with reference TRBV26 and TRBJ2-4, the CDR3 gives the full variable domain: NSKVIQTPRYLVKGQGQKAKMRCIPEKGHPVVFWYQQNKNNEFKFLINFQNQEVLQQIDMTEKRFSAECPSNSPCSLEIQSSEAGDSALYLCASTPTEKNTLYFGAGTRLSVL.

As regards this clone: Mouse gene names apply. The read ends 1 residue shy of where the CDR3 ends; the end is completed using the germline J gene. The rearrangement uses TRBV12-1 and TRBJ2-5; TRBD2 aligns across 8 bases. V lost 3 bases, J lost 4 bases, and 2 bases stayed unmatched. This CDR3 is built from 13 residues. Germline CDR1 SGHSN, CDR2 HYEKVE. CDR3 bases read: TGTGCCAGCTCTTTCTGGGGGGAAGACACCCAGTAC. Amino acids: CASSFWGEDTQY. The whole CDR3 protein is CASSFWGEDTQYF.

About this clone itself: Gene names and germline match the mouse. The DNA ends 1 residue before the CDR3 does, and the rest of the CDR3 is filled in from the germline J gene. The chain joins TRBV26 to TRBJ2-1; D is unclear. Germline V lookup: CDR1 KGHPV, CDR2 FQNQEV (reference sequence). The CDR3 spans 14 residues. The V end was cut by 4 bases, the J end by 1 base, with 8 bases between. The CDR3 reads CASSRAGNYAEQFF. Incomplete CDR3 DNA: TGTGCCAGCAGTCGAGCGGGGAACTATGCTGAGCAGTTC.

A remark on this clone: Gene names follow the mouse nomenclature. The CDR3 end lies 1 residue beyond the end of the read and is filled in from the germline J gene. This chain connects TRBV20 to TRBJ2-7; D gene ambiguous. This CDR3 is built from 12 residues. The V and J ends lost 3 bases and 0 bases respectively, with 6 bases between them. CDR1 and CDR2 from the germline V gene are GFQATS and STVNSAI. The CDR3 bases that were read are TGTGGTGCTAGAAGGAGCTCCTATGAACAGTAC. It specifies CGARRSSYEQY. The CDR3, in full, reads CGARRSSYEQYF.

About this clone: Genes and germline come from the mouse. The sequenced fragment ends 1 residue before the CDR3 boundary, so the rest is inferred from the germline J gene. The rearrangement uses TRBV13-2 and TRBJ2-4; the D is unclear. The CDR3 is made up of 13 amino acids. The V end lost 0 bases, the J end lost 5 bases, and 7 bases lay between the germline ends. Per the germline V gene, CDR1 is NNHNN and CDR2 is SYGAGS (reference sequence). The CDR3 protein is CASGDANLNTLYF. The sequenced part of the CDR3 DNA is TGTGCCAGCGGTGATGCGAACTTAAACACCTTGTAC.